These 17 T cell receptor beta chains originate from one sample sequenced in a study of cytomegalovirus exposure and HLA in healthy donors. The PCR contained 60 Vbeta and 13 Jbeta primers. The table came from immunoSEQ multiplex PCR; TCRdb's copy has only in-frame clones and leaves some out. This table holds roughly 180,000 clones, roughly 80% found once. Input material: PBMCs. The receptors stem from a young man in good health and CMV-seronegative.

The CDR3 spells CASSIDIPFEQYF. Here the CDR3 DNA reads TGTGCCAGTAGTATAGATATCCCCTTTGAGCAGTACTTC. The chain employs TRBV19 and TRBJ2-7; D gene unclear. The germline V gene encodes CDR1 LNHDA and CDR2 SQIVND (reference sequence). Between the trimmed V and J ends, which lost 0 bases and 7 bases, there was a span of 10 bases. The length of the CDR3 is 13 residues.

The J gene is TRBJ2-7, the V gene TRBV7-2; 8 positions match TRBD1. Per germline, CDR1 SGHTA and CDR2 FQGNSA. The CDR3 contains 15 residues. V lost 5 bases, J lost 0 bases, and 6 bases stayed unmatched. The CDR3 spells CASSIRQGSSYEQYF. In DNA form, the CDR3 reads TGTGCCAGCAGCATCAGACAGGGGAGCTCCTACGAGCAGTACTTC. The full variable domain, completed using reference TRBV7-2 and TRBJ2-7, is GAGVSQSPSNKVTEKGKDVELRCDPISGHTALYWYRQSLGQGLEFLIYFQGNSAPDKSGLPSDRFSAERTGGSVSTLTIQRTQQEDSAVYLCASSIRQGSSYEQYFGPGTRLTVT.

J is TRBJ1-2 and V is TRBV15; perhaps TRBD1 as D (5 bases). The CDR3 length is 16 residues. Germline CDR1 is LNHNV and CDR2 is YYDKDF (reference sequence). V dropped 1 base and J dropped 4 bases, with 16 bases sitting between them. The CDR3 loop is CATSRGGNPVGYGYTF. For the CDR3, the DNA is TGTGCCACCAGCAGAGGGGGCAACCCTGTTGGCTATGGCTACACCTTC.

This chain links TRBV30 with TRBJ1-5, with D possibly matching TRBD1 (5 bases). Germline V gene lookup returns CDR1 GTSNPN and CDR2 SVGIG (reference sequence). The CDR3 consists of 15 residues. Trimming shortened V by 7 bases and J by 4 bases, and 20 bases separated the two germline ends. Here the CDR3 DNA reads TGTGCCTATCGCCCACAGGCCCATGTGAATCAGCCCCAGCATTTT. Amino acid sequence: CAYRPQAHVNQPQHF.

The V gene is TRBV30, the J gene TRBJ2-1; TRBD2 aligns across 9 bases. The length of the CDR3 is 15 residues. The trim removed 0 bases at V and 7 bases at J, leaving 7 bases unmatched. Germline CDR1 reads GTSNPN; CDR2 reads SVGIG (reference sequence). This chain's CDR3 is CAWSVLAGGRNEQFF. The CDR3 region has the DNA TGTGCCTGGAGTGTACTGGCGGGGGGGAGGAATGAGCAGTTCTTC.

This sequence joins TRBV5-4 and TRBJ2-2, with 8 bases that match TRBD1. Germline V gives CDR1 SGHNT, CDR2 YYREEE (reference sequence). CDR3 length equals 15 residues. V was pared by 5 bases and J by 2 bases, with 5 bases of the junction left unmatched. DNA of the CDR3: TGTGCCAGCAGTTTCGCAGGGGGCAACACCGGGGAGCTGTTTTTT. Protein product: CASSFAGGNTGELFF.

This clone occurred a few times. The rearrangement links TRBV5-1 to TRBJ1-5, with 7 bases aligning to TRBD1. V lost 4 bases and J lost 5; bases outside the gene matches: 12. This CDR3 is 16 amino acids long. CDR1 and CDR2 (germline): SGHRS, YFSETQ. The CDR3 sequence is CASSRNRDREDQPQHF. The CDR3 bases are TGCGCCAGCAGCCGCAACCGGGACAGAGAAGATCAGCCCCAGCATTTT.

Worth noting for this clone: The sample has other DNA sequences that encode this CDR3 too. V usage is TRBV10-3 and J usage is TRBJ1-5; 8 nucleotides match TRBD1. The CDR3 has 14 residues. CDR1 ENHRY and CDR2 SYGVKD come from the germline V gene. J was trimmed by 0 bases and V by 11 bases; bases with no gene match: 6. The chain's CDR3 is CASSTGDSNQPQHF. Written as DNA, the CDR3 is TGTGCCTCCTCGACAGGGGATAGCAATCAGCCCCAGCATTTT.

The chain combines TRBV7-3 with TRBJ2-5; 8 positions match TRBD2. Trimming took 5 bases from V and 2 from J; bases not matched to a gene: 7. This CDR3 spans 15 amino acids. Germline lookup yields CDR1 SGHTA and CDR2 FQGTGA. CDR3 sequence (DNA): TGTGCCAGCAGCATATTAGCGGGGCATCAAGAGACCCAGTACTTC. Translating gives CASSILAGHQETQYF.

This rearrangement joins TRBV28 to TRBJ2-7; TRBD1 matches at 12 bases. CDR1 MDHEN and CDR2 SYDVKM come from the germline V gene. The length of the CDR3 is 16 residues. After removal of 5 bases from V and 7 bases from J, the junction contained 12 bases not matched to a gene. As DNA, the CDR3 is TGTGCCAGCAGTCGCCTTTCCGGGACAGGGGGCCTAGAGCAGTACTTC. It encodes CASSRLSGTGGLEQYF.

This chain joins TRBV6-1 and TRBJ2-7, with D perhaps TRBD1 (5 bases). The CDR3 has 15 residues. Germline V CDR1 and CDR2: MNHNS, SASEGT. Trimming removed 2 bases from V and 0 bases from J, with 11 bases in between. The CDR3 nucleotides read TGTGCCAGCAGTGAACAACAGGATTTCTCCTACGAGCAGTACTTC. Protein product: CASSEQQDFSYEQYF.

The V call is TRBV11-3, the J call TRBJ2-7, with 11 bases lining up with TRBD2. CDR1 and CDR2 from the germline V gene are SGHNT and YENEEA. V shed 11 bases, J shed 7 bases, and the junction held 10 bases outside the gene matches. The CDR3 loop spans 13 amino acids. Written as DNA, the CDR3 is TGTGCCTCGGGACTAGCGGAGTCCAGGGAGCAGTACTTC. Protein sequence: CASGLAESREQYF.

The gene calls are TRBV7-9 and TRBJ2-2; D is uncertain. This CDR3 has 15 amino acids. Germline values: CDR1 SEHNR, CDR2 FQNEAQ (reference sequence). Trimming cost V 5 bases and J 2 bases, with 12 bases left between them. CDR3 region: CASSPANSNTGELFF. DNA of the CDR3: TGTGCCAGCAGCCCAGCCAACAGTAACACCGGGGAGCTGTTTTTT.

The chain is built from TRBV5-4 and TRBJ2-3; 11 bases align to TRBD2. The germline gives CDR1 SGHNT, CDR2 YYREEE (reference sequence). This CDR3 comprises 15 residues. V lost 2 bases to trimming and J lost 7 bases; unmatched junction nucleotides: 6. CDR3: CASSFGTSGTNTQYF. DNA of the CDR3: TGTGCCAGCAGCTTCGGGACTAGCGGAACTAATACGCAGTATTTT.

In DNA, the CDR3 is TGCGCCAGCAGCCGCGGGACAGGGGTTGGGGCCAACGTCCTGACTTTC. Its protein is CASSRGTGVGANVLTF. V usage is TRBV4-1 and J usage is TRBJ2-6; 10 bases align to TRBD1. Trimming at V came to 4 bases and at J to 3 bases, leaving 3 bases not matched to a gene. The CDR3 length is 16 residues. Germline V gene sequence: CDR1 MGHRA, CDR2 YSYEKL.

The J gene is TRBJ2-1, the V gene TRBV4-3; D may be TRBD1 (6 bases). The length of the CDR3 is 18 residues. CDR1 is LGHNA and CDR2 is YSLEER in the germline V gene. V was pared by 1 base and J by 2 bases, with 18 bases between. Here the CDR3 DNA reads TGCGCCAGCAGCCAAGTTTCTTTTCGGACAGAAGCCTACAATGAGCAGTTCTTC. It specifies CASSQVSFRTEAYNEQFF.

The chain is built from TRBV19 and TRBJ1-4; possibly TRBD1 for D (6 bases). Per the germline V gene, CDR1 is LNHDA and CDR2 is SQIVND (reference sequence). Trimming cost V 4 bases and J 6 bases, with 18 bases left between them. This CDR3 region has 16 residues. This CDR3 is CASSKGEGRVDEKLFF. The CDR3 DNA reads as TGTGCCAGTAGTAAGGGGGAGGGCAGGGTCGATGAAAAACTGTTTTTT. Using reference TRBV19 and TRBJ1-4 for the parts outside the CDR3, the full variable domain is DGGITQSPKYLFRKEGQNVTLSCEQNLNHDAMYWYRQDPGQGLRLIYYSQIVNDFQKGDIAEGYSVSREKKESFPLTVTSAQKNPTAFYLCASSKGEGRVDEKLFFGSGTQLSVL.